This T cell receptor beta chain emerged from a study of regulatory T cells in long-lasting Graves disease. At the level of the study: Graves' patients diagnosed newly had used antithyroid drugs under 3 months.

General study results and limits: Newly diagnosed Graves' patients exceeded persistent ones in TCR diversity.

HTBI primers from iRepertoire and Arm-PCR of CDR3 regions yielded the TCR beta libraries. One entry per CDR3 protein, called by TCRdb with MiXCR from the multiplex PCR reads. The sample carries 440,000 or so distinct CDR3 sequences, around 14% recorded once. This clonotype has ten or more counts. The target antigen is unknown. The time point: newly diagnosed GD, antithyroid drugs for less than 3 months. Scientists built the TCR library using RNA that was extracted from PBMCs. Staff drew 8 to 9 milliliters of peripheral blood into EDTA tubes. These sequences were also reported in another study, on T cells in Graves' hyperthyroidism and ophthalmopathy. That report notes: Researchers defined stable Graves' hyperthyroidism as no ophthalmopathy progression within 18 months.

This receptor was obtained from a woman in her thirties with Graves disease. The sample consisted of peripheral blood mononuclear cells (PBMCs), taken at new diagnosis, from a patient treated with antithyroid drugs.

CDR3 amino acids: CAWSPPSDWTGELFF. The CDR3 DNA sequence: TGTGCCTGGAGTCCCCCCTCGGATTGGACCGGGGAGCTGTTTTTT. J is TRBJ2-2 and V is TRBV30; D not certain. The germline V and J ends were trimmed by 2 bases and 5 bases, with 15 bases remaining between them. The CDR3 runs 15 residues. Germline V gene sequence: CDR1 GTSNPN, CDR2 SVGIG (reference sequence).